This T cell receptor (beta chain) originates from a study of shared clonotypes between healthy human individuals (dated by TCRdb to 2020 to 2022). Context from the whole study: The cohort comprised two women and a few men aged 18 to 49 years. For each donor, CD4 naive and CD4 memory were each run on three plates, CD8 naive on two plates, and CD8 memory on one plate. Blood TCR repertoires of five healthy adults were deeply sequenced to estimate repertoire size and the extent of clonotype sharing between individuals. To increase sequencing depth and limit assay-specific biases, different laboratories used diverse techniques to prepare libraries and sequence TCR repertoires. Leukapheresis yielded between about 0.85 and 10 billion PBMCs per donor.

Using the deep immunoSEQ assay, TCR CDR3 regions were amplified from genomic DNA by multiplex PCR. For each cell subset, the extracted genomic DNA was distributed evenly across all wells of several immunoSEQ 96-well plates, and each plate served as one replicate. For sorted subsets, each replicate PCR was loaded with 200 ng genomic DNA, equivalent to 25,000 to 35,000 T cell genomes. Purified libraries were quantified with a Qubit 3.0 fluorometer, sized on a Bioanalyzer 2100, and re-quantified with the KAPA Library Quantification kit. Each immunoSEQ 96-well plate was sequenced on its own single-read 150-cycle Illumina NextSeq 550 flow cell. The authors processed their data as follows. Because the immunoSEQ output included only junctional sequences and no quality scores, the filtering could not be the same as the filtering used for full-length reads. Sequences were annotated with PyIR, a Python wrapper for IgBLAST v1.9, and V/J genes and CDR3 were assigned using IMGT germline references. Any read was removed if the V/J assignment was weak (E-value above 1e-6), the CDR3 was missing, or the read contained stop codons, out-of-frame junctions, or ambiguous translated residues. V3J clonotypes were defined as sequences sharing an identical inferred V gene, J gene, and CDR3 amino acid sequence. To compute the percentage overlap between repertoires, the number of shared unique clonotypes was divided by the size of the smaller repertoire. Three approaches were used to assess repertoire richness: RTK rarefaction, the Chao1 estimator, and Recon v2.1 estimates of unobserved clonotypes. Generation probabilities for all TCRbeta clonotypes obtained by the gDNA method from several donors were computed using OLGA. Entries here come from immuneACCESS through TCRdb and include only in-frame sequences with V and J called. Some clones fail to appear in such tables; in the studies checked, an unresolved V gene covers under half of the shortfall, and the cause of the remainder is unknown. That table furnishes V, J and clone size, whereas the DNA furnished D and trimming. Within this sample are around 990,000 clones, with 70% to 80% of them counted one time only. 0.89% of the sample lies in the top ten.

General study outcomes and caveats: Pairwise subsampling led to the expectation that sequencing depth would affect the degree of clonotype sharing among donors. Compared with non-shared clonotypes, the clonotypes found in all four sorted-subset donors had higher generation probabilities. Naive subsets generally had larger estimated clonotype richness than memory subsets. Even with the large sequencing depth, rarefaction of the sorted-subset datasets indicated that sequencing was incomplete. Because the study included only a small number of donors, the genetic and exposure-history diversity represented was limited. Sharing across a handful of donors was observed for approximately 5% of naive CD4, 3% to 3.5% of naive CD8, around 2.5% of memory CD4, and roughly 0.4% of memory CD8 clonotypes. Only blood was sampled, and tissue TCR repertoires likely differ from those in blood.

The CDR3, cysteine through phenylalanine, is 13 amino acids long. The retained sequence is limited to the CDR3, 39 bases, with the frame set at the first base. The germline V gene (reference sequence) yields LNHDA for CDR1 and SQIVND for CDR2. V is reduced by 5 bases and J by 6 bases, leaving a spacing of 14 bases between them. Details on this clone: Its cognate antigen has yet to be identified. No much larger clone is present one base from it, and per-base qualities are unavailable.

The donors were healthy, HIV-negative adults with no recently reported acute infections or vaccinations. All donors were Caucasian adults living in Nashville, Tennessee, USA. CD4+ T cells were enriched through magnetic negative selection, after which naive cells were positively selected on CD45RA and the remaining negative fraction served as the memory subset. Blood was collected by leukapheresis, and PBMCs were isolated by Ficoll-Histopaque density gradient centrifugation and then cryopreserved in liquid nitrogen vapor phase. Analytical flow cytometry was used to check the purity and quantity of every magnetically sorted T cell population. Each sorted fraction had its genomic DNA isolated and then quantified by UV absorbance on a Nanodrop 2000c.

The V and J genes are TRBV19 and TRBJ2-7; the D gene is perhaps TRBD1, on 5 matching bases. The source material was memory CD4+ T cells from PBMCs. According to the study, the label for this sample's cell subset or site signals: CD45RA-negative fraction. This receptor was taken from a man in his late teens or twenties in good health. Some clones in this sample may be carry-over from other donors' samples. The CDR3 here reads CASSPAGLGEQYF. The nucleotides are TGTGCCAGTAGTCCTGCAGGGCTTGGCGAGCAGTACTTC.